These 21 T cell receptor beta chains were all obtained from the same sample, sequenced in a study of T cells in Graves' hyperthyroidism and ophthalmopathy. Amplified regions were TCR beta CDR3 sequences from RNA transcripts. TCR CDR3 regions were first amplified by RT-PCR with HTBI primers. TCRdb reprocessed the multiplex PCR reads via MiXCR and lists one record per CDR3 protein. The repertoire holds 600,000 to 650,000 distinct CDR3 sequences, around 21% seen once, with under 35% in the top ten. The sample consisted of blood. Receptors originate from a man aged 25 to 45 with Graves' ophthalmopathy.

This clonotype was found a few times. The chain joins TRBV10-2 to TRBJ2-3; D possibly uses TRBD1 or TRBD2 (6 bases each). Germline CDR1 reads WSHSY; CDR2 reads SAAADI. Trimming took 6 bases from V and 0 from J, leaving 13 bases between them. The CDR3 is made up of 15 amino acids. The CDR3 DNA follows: TGCGCCAGCAGGAAGGAGGGGGATAGCACAGATACGCAGTATTTT. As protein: CASRKEGDSTDTQYF.

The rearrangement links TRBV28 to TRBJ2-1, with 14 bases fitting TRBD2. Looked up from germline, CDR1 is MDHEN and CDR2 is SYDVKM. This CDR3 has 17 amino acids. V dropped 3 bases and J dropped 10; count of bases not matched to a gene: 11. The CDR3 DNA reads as TGTGCCAGCAGTTTCTCGCCCGGGACTAGCGGGGGTGGCGAGCAGTTCTTC. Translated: CASSFSPGTSGGGEQFF.

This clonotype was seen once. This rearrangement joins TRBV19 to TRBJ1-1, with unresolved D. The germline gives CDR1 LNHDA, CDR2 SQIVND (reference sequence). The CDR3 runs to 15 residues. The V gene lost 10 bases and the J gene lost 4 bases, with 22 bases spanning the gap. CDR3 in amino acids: CATGRTASGFTEAFF. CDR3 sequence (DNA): TGTGCCACCGGAAGAACAGCCTCTGGGTTCACTGAAGCTTTCTTT.

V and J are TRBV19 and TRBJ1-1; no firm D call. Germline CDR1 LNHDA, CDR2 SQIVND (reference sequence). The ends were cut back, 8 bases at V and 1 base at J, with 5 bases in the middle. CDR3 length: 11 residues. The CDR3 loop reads CASLKNTEAFF. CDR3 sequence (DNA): TGTGCCAGTCTGAAGAACACTGAAGCTTTCTTT.

In nucleotides, the CDR3 is TGTGCCAGTAGAGAGGGCCCGATCACTCGCTATGGCTACACCTTC. Its protein product is CASREGPITRYGYTF. This chain links TRBV2 with TRBJ1-2; no definite D call. Trimming shortened V by 9 bases and J by 4 bases, and 21 bases separated the two germline ends. The CDR3 totals 15 residues. Germline loops: CDR1 SNHLY, CDR2 FYNNEI.

In DNA, the CDR3 is TGTGCCATCAGTGAGTATACAGTGGAGACCCAGTACTTC. As protein: CAISEYTVETQYF. V usage is TRBV10-3 and J usage is TRBJ2-5, with D uncertain. The CDR3 spans 13 residues. V lost 1 base to trimming and J lost 5 bases, with 8 bases between them. Per the germline V gene, CDR1 is ENHRY and CDR2 is SYGVKD.

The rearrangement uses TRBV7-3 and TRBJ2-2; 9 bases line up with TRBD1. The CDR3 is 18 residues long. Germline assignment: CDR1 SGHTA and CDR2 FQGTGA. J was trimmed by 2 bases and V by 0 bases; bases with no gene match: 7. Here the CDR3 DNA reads TGTGCCAGCAGCTTAACGTTTACGGGACAGGGAAACACCGGGGAGCTGTTTTTT. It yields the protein CASSLTFTGQGNTGELFF.

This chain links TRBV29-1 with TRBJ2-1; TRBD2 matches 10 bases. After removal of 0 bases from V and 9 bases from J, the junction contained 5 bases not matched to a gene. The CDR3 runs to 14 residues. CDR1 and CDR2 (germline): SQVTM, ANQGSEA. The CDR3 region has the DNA TGCAGCGTTGAAGACGGAGCGGGAGGGACTGAGCAGTTCTTC. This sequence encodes CSVEDGAGGTEQFF.

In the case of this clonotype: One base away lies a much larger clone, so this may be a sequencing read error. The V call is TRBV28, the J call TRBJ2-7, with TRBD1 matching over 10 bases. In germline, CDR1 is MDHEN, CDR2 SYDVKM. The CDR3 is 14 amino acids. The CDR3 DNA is TGTTCCAGCAGTTATGGGACAGGGGTCTACGAGCAGTACTTC. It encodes CSSSYGTGVYEQYF.

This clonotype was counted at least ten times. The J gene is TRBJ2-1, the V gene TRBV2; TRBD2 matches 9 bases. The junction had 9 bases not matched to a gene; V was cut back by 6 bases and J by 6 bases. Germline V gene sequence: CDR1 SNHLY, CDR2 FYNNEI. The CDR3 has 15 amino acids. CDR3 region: CASRKSLAGVNEQFF. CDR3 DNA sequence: TGTGCCAGCAGGAAGAGTTTAGCGGGAGTCAATGAGCAGTTCTTC.

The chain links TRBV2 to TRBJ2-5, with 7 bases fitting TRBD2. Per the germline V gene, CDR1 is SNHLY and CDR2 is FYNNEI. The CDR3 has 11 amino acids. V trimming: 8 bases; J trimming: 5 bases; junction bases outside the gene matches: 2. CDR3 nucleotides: TGTGCCAGCCCCGGGGGGGAGACCCAGTACTTC. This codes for CASPGGETQYF.

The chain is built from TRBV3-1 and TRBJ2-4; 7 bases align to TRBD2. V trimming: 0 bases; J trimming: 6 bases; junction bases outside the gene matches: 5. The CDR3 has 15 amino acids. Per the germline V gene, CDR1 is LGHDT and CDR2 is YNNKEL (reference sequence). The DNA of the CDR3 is TGTGCCAGCAGCCAAGATCGTTCTAGCGGAAACATTCAGTACTTC. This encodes CASSQDRSSGNIQYF.

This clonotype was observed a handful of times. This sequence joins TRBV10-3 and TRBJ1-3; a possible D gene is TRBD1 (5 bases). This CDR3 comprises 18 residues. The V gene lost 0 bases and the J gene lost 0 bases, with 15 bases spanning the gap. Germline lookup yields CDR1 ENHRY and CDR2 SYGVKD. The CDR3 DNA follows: TGTGCCATCAGTGAGTCACTCGCCGACGGGACCTCTGGAAACACCATATATTTT. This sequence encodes CAISESLADGTSGNTIYF.

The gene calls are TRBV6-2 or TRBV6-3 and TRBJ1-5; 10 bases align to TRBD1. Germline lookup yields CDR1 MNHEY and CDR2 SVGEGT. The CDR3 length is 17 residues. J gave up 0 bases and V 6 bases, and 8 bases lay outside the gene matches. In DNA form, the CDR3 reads TGTGCCAGCAGCCGCGGACAGGGGGAATATAGCAATCAGCCCCAGCATTTT. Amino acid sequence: CASSRGQGEYSNQPQHF.

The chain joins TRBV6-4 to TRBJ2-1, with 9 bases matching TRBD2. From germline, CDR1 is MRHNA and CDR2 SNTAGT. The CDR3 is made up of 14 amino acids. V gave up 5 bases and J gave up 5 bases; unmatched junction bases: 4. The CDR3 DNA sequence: TGTGCCAGCAGTCGGACTAGCGAGAACAATGAGCAGTTCTTC. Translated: CASSRTSENNEQFF.

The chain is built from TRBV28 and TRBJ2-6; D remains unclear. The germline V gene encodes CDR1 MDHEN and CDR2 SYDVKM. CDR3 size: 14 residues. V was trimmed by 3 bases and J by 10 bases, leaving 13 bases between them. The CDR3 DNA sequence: TGTGCCAGCAGTTTTTCAGGACGCCCTAACGTCCTGACTTTC. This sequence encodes CASSFSGRPNVLTF.

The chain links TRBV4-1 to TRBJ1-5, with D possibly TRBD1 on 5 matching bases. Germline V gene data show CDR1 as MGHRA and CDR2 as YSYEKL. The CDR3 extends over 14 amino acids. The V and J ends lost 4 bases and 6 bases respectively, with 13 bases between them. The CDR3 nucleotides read TGCGCCAGCAGCCCGACAGATTCAGGTCAGCCCCAGCATTTT. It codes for CASSPTDSGQPQHF.

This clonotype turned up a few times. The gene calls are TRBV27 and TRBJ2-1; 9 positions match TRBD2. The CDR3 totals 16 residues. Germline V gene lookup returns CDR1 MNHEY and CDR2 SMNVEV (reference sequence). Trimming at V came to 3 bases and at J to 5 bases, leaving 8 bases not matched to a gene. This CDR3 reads CASSFISASGNNEQFF. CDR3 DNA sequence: TGTGCCAGCAGTTTTATTAGTGCTAGCGGGAACAATGAGCAGTTCTTC.

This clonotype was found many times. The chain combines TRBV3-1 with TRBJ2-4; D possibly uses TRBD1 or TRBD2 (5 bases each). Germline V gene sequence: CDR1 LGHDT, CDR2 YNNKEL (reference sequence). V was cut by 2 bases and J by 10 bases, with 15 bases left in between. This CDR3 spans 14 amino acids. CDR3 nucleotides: TGTGCCAGCAGCCAAAGGGGAGTGAATGGGATTCAGTACTTC. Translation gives CASSQRGVNGIQYF.

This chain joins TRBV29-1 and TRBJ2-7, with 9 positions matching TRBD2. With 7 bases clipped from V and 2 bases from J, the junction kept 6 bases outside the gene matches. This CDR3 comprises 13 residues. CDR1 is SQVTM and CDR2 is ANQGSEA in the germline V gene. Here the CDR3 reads CSAVGGRAYEQYF. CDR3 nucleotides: TGCAGCGCTGTGGGCGGGAGGGCCTACGAGCAGTACTTC.

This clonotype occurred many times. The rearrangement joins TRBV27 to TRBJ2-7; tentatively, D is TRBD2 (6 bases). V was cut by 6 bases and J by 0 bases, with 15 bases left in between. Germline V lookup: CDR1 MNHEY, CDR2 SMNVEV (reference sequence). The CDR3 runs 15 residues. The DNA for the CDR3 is TGTGCCAGCAGCCCCGCGGGACGCAGCTCCTACGAGCAGTACTTC. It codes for CASSPAGRSSYEQYF.